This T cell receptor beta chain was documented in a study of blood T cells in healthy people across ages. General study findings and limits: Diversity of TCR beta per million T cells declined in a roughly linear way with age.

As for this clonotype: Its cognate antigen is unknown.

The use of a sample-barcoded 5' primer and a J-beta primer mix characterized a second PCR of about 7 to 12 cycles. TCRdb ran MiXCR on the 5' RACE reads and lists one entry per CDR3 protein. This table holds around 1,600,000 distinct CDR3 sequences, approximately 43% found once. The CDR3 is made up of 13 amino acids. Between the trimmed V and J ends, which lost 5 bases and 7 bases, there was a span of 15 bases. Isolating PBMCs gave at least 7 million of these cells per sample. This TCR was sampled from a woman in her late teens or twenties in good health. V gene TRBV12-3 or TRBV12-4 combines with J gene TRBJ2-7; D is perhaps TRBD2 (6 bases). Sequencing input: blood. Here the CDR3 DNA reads TGTGCCAGCAGTCCCTATGGGGGGATTGAGCAGTACTTC. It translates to CASSPYGGIEQYF.